The 15 T cell receptor beta chains given below trace back to one sample, sequenced in a study of blood T cell repertoires in COVID-19. Only in-frame clones appear in the TCRdb table, and some are missing; sequencing was by immunoSEQ multiplex PCR. In the table there are some 130,000 clones, 84% of which are singletons. Sequenced sample: PBMCs or T cells enriched from blood (not recorded which). Receptors originate from a man aged 35-49 years with acute COVID-19.

This chain connects TRBV28 to TRBJ1-4; no clear D. V lost 3 bases and J lost 2, with 7 bases in between. This CDR3 region has 14 residues. Germline-derived CDR1 and CDR2 are MDHEN and SYDVKM. CDR3 coding DNA: TGTGCCAGCAGTTTTACGAGGACTAATGAAAAACTGTTTTTT. Its protein product is CASSFTRTNEKLFF. Drawing the rest from reference TRBV28 and TRBJ1-4, the complete variable domain is DVKVTQSSRYLVKRTGEKVFLECVQDMDHENMFWYRQDPGLGLRLIYFSYDVKMKEKGDIPEGYSVSREKKERFSLILESASTNQTSMYLCASSFTRTNEKLFFGSGTQLSVL.

The chain uses TRBV27 and TRBJ1-1, with D unresolved. This CDR3 comprises 14 residues. Germline lookup yields CDR1 MNHEY and CDR2 SMNVEV (reference sequence). Trimming took off 3 bases at V and 5 bases at J, with 13 bases between the two ends. This chain's CDR3 is CASSLGGVSTEAFF. The CDR3 DNA follows: TGTGCCAGCAGTTTGGGCGGGGTATCAACTGAAGCTTTCTTT.

V gene TRBV11-2 combines with J gene TRBJ2-5; 7 positions agree with TRBD2. The CDR3 length is 14 residues. The V and J ends lost 1 base and 7 bases, in that order; junction bases with no gene match: 6. CDR1 is SGHAT and CDR2 is FQNNGV in the germline V gene. CDR3 protein: CASSLGGGDRTQYF. The CDR3 DNA reads as TGTGCCAGCAGCTTAGGGGGGGGTGATCGGACCCAGTACTTC.

The chain has TRBV7-9 and TRBJ1-2, with D possibly matching TRBD1 (5 bases). Germline-derived CDR1 and CDR2 are SEHNR and FQNEAQ (reference sequence). CDR3 length: 13 amino acids. Trimming stripped 5 bases from V and 5 bases from J, with 12 bases between. CDR3 DNA: TGTGCCAGCAGCCCCGGGACTCCTTATGGCTACACCTTC. Its translation is CASSPGTPYGYTF.

V gene TRBV9 combines with J gene TRBJ2-3; possible D gene TRBD2, 6 bases. This CDR3 spans 15 amino acids. The germline V and J ends were trimmed by 4 bases and 5 bases, with 17 bases remaining between them. Germline CDR1 and CDR2: SGDLS and YYNGEE. Here the CDR3 DNA reads TGTGCCAGCAGCCGGATCGTGGGAGGAGGAGATACGCAGTATTTT. It yields the protein CASSRIVGGGDTQYF.

The rearrangement uses TRBV18 and TRBJ1-2; no clear D. Trimming took off 3 bases at V and 0 bases at J, with 5 bases between the two ends. Germline CDR1 and CDR2: KGHSH and LQKENI. The CDR3 covers 13 residues. DNA for the CDR3: TGTGCCAGCTCACCTATCGCTAACTATGGCTACACCTTC. Translation: CASSPIANYGYTF.

Only one count was recorded for this clone. V and J are TRBV6-6 and TRBJ2-6; D remains unclear. The CDR3 spans 14 residues. Trimming removed 7 bases at V and 0 bases at J, with 7 bases between. Germline assignment: CDR1 MNHNY and CDR2 SVGAGI (reference sequence). The CDR3: CASTPVSGANVLTF. CDR3 coding DNA: TGTGCCAGCACCCCCGTCTCTGGGGCCAACGTCCTGACTTTC.

J is TRBJ2-3 and V is TRBV9, with TRBD1 as a possible D gene (5 bases). This CDR3 spans 14 amino acids. CDR1 SGDLS and CDR2 YYNGEE come from the germline V gene. V lost 2 bases and J 5 bases, leaving 12 bases between the germline ends. The CDR3 protein is CASSVTRVGDTQYF. Here the CDR3 DNA reads TGTGCCAGCAGCGTCACCAGGGTGGGAGATACGCAGTATTTT.

This clone has just a few counts. V usage is TRBV18 and J usage is TRBJ2-2; 7 bases line up with TRBD1. Germline CDR1 and CDR2: KGHSH and LQKENI. This CDR3 is 18 amino acids long. Trimming took 2 bases from V and 2 from J; bases not matched to a gene: 11. The CDR3 DNA reads TGTGCCAGCTCACCAAGGGCAGGGGGAACCCTAAACACCGGGGAGCTGTTTTTT. Protein sequence: CASSPRAGGTLNTGELFF.

This clone has a single count. The chain carries TRBV5-1 and TRBJ1-4; D is ambiguous. Germline values: CDR1 SGHRS, CDR2 YFSETQ. Deletions cut 4 bases from V and 8 bases from J, with 24 bases between. The CDR3 has 17 amino acids. CDR3 nucleotides: TGCGCCAGCAGCCCAATCCGACGACCAGGTGGAAGAGAAAAACTGTTTTTT. Translated: CASSPIRRPGGREKLFF.

The V gene is TRBV7-9, the J gene TRBJ1-5; 11 nucleotides line up with TRBD1. V shed 4 bases, J shed 8 bases, and the junction held 4 bases outside the gene matches. The length of the CDR3 is 14 residues. CDR1 and CDR2 from the germline V gene are SEHNR and FQNEAQ (reference sequence). The CDR3 sequence is CASSSGTGGEPQHF. Written as DNA, the CDR3 is TGTGCCAGCAGCTCCGGGACAGGGGGGGAGCCCCAGCATTTT.

The chain combines TRBV5-1 with TRBJ1-6, with TRBD1 identical over 11 bases. CDR3 size: 14 residues. The germline V gene has CDR1 SGHRS and CDR2 YFSETQ. V shed 5 bases, J shed 9 bases, and the junction held 4 bases outside the gene matches. The CDR3 DNA reads TGCGCCAGCAGTAGGGACAGGGGGTCTTCACCCCTCCACTTT. Translating gives CASSRDRGSSPLHF.

The chain combines TRBV7-2 with TRBJ2-7, with 10 bases matching TRBD2. CDR1 SGHTA and CDR2 FQGNSA come from the germline V gene. V dropped 5 bases and J dropped 4; count of bases not matched to a gene: 5. The CDR3 sequence is 14 residues long. The CDR3 DNA is TGTGCCAGCAGCCCACTAGCGGGGACTTACGAGCAGTACTTC. Encoded protein: CASSPLAGTYEQYF.

The chain is built from TRBV11-3 and TRBJ2-1; 7 positions match TRBD2. This CDR3 region has 16 residues. Unmatched junction bases numbered 6, after V lost 1 base and J lost 3 bases. The germline V gene has CDR1 SGHNT and CDR2 YENEEA. Here the CDR3 DNA reads TGTGCCAGCAGCTTAGGTGGTAGCGGGTACTACAATGAGCAGTTCTTC. Its protein is CASSLGGSGYYNEQFF.

This clone was seen just once. This chain links TRBV27 with TRBJ1-4; the match to TRBD1 covers 11 bases. Germline lookup yields CDR1 MNHEY and CDR2 SMNVEV (reference sequence). Losses at the gene ends were 5 bases for V and 4 bases for J; bases not matched to a gene: 9. This CDR3 spans 17 amino acids. The CDR3 loop reads CASSPLRTGGVNEKLFF. CDR3 sequence (DNA): TGTGCCAGCAGTCCGTTAAGGACAGGGGGCGTTAATGAAAAACTGTTTTTT.